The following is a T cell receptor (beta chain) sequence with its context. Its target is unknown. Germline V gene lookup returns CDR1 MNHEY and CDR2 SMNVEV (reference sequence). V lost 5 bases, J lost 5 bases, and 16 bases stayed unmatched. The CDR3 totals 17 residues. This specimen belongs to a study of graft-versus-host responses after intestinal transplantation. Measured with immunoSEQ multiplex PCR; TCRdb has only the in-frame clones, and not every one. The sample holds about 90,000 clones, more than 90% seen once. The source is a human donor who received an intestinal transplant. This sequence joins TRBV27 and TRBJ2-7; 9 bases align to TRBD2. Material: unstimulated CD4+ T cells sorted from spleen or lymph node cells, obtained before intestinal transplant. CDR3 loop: CASSNRLAVFRGDEQYF. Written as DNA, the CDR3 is TGTGCCAGCAGTAACCGACTAGCGGTTTTTCGGGGGGACGAGCAGTACTTC.